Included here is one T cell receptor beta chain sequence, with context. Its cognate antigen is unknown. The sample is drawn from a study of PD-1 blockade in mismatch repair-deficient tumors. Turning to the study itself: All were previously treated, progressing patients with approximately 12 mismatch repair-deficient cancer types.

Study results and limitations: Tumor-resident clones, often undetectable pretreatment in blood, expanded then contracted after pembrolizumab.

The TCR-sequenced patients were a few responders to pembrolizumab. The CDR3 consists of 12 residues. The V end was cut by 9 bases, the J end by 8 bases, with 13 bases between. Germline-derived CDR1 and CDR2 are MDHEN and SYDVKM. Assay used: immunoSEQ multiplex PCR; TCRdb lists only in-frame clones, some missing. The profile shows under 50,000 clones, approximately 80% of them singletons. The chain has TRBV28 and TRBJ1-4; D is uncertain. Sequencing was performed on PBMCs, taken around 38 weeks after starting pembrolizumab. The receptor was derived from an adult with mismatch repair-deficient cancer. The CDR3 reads CASGGIREKLFF. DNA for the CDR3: TGTGCCAGTGGAGGGATCCGGGAAAAACTGTTTTTT.